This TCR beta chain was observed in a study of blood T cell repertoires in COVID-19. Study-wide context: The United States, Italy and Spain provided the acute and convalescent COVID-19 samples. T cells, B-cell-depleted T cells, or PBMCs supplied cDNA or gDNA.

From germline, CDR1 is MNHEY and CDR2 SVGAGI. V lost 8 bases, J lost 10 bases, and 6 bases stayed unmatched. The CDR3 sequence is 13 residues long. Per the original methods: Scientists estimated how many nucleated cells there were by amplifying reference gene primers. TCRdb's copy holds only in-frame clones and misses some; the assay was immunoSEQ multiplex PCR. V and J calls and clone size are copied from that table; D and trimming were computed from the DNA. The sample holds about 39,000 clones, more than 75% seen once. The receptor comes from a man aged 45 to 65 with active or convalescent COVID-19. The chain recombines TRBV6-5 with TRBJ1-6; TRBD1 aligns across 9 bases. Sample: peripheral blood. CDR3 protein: CASRDREGSPLHF. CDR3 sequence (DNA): TGTGCCAGCCGGGACAGGGAAGGCTCACCCCTCCACTTT.